The clone carrying this T cell receptor (beta chain) was recorded only once. The data were obtained in a study of shared clonotypes between healthy human individuals. The authors distributed each subset's genomic DNA evenly over several immunoSEQ plates. Here immunoSEQ multiplex PCR was the method, and the copy in TCRdb shows in-frame clones only, minus some. Of over 2 million clones in the sample, 90% to 95% were seen once. The CDR3 totals 13 residues. Per the germline V gene, CDR1 is LNHDA and CDR2 is SQIVND (reference sequence). The germline V and J ends were trimmed by 4 bases and 0 bases, with 4 bases remaining between them.

The chain couples TRBV19 to TRBJ1-5; D remains ambiguous. The sample taken for sequencing was naive CD4+ T cells sorted from blood. As to subset: CD45RA+ positively selected. The clonotype was recovered from a man between 18 and 35 years old in good health. The CDR3 loop is CASSTHSNQPQHF. The DNA of the CDR3 is TGTGCCAGTAGTACGCATAGCAATCAGCCCCAGCATTTT.